This T cell receptor (beta chain) was captured by sequencing in a study of radiation and T cells in renal cell carcinoma. Study results and limitations: Without pretreatment biopsies, baseline tumor clonotype presence was undetermined.

In this sample, this clone turned up once. What it binds is not known. Regarding time point: baseline pretreatment blood. The sample's treatment: 15 Gy SBRT to primary tumor, nephrectomy 4 weeks later. Profiled with immunoSEQ multiplex PCR; TCRdb holds only in-frame clones, not every one. In the table there are around 64,000 clones, more than 60% of which are singletons. The specimen comprised blood, sampled from a patient whose treatment included radiotherapy and nephrectomy. The source of this sequence is a man aged 55 to 70 with renal cell carcinoma.

The CDR3, as DNA: TGTGCCAGCAGCCAAGTCGGGGCGTTCTACAATGAGCAGTTCTTC. It encodes CASSQVGAFYNEQFF. The chain combines TRBV14 with TRBJ2-1; tentatively, D is TRBD1 or TRBD2 (5 bases each). Germline V gives CDR1 SGHDN, CDR2 FVKESK. The CDR3 sequence is 15 residues long. Between the trimmed V and J ends, which lost 1 base and 3 bases, there was a span of 10 bases.